The T cell receptor (beta chain) under discussion was sequenced for a study of OX40 agonist ivuxolimab in advanced cancers. About the research overall: Patients got intravenous ivuxolimab at 0.01 to 10 mg/kg every 2 weeks.

Sequenced by immunoSEQ multiplex PCR; TCRdb stores in-frame clones only, minus some. This sample has 80,000 or so clones, with 90% found just once. With regard to this clone: The antigen remains undetermined.

Overall study findings and caveats: Those patients achieving a partial response at 0.1-3.0 mg/kg showed among the lowest clonal expansion. In CD8+ T cells, expanded clones were on average more numerous than in CD4+.

This specimen was CD4+ or CD8+ T cells sorted from blood, taken in a trial of the OX40 agonist ivuxolimab. This clonotype was obtained from an adult with an advanced solid tumor such as melanoma, head and neck, liver or kidney cancer.

The CDR3 loop reads CASSLGGYQETQYF. The CDR3 bases are TGTGCCAGCAGCTTAGGGGGGTACCAAGAGACCCAGTACTTC. V usage is TRBV7-2 and J usage is TRBJ2-5, with D possibly called TRBD1 or TRBD2 (5 bases each). The V and J ends lost 1 base and 0 bases respectively, with 6 bases between them. Germline V gene lookup returns CDR1 SGHTA and CDR2 FQGNSA. This CDR3 spans 14 amino acids. The full variable domain, its missing parts supplied by reference TRBV7-2 and TRBJ2-5, is GAGVSQSPSNKVTEKGKDVELRCDPISGHTALYWYRQSLGQGLEFLIYFQGNSAPDKSGLPSDRFSAERTGGSVSTLTIQRTQQEDSAVYLCASSLGGYQETQYFGPGTRLLVL.